This passage covers 6 T cell receptor beta chains from one sample sequenced in a study of blood T cell repertoires in COVID-19. Data came from immunoSEQ multiplex PCR; TCRdb stores just in-frame clones and leaves some out. The table records some 250,000 clones, approximately 90% of them present only once. The sequenced material came from PBMCs or T cells enriched from blood (not recorded which). The receptors originated from a woman aged 40 to 49 with acute COVID-19.

The genes are TRBV2 and TRBJ2-7; the D is unclear. This CDR3 has 13 amino acids. V gave up 4 bases and J gave up 3 bases, with 10 bases separating them. The germline gives CDR1 SNHLY, CDR2 FYNNEI. The CDR3 bases are TGTGCCAGCAGTGTTTCGAACGGCTACGAGCAGTACTTC. Protein sequence: CASSVSNGYEQYF. The full variable domain, rest sourced from reference TRBV2 and TRBJ2-7, is EPEVTQTPSHQVTQMGQEVILRCVPISNHLYFYWYRQILGQKVEFLVSFYNNEISEKSEIFDDQFSVERPDGSNFTLKIRSTKLEDSAMYFCASSVSNGYEQYFGPGTRLTVT.

The chain links TRBV27 to TRBJ1-1; possible D gene TRBD1, 5 bases. This CDR3 comprises 12 residues. Germline V gene lookup returns CDR1 MNHEY and CDR2 SMNVEV (reference sequence). V lost 6 bases to trimming and J lost 9 bases, with 14 bases between them. As DNA, the CDR3 is TGTGCCAGCAGGGAGTGGAGGGGCCAAGCTTTCTTT. This codes for CASREWRGQAFF.

This chain connects TRBV6-5 to TRBJ2-7, with 7 bases aligning to TRBD1. Germline-derived CDR1 and CDR2 are MNHEY and SVGAGI. This CDR3 is 14 amino acids long. V lost 0 bases, J lost 3 bases, and 2 bases stayed unmatched. CDR3 DNA: TGTGCCAGCAGTTACTCGGACAGGATCTACGAGCAGTACTTC. Residues: CASSYSDRIYEQYF.

This chain connects TRBV27 to TRBJ2-5; TRBD2 matches 7 bases. The CDR3 has 17 residues. In germline, CDR1 is MNHEY, CDR2 SMNVEV (reference sequence). The junction had 13 bases not matched to a gene; V was cut back by 0 bases and J by 6 bases. Written as DNA, the CDR3 is TGTGCCAGCAGTTTATCAGGAGCGGGAAGCCCCCTGAAGACCCAGTACTTC. It is translated as CASSLSGAGSPLKTQYF.

This chain joins TRBV10-3 and TRBJ2-1; 9 nucleotides align to TRBD2. The length of the CDR3 is 16 residues. Trimming took 3 bases from V and 3 from J; bases not matched to a gene: 6. Germline-derived CDR1 and CDR2 are ENHRY and SYGVKD. The DNA for the CDR3 is TGTGCCATCAGTGACCCCGGGACTAGCCACTACAATGAGCAGTTCTTC. It is translated as CAISDPGTSHYNEQFF.

V gene TRBV2 combines with J gene TRBJ1-2; TRBD1 matches 7 bases. The CDR3 is 14 residues long. The V segment lost 4 bases and the J segment 3 bases; nucleotides outside the gene matches: 5. CDR1 and CDR2 (germline): SNHLY, FYNNEI. The CDR3 region has the DNA TGTGCCAGCAGTGCCAGGCAGGGGGACTATGGCTACACCTTC. The encoded protein is CASSARQGDYGYTF.